This T cell receptor (beta chain) was captured by sequencing in a study of beta chain features in type 1 diabetes. Whole-study findings and limits: An over-representation of cells with high TCR expression could result from cDNA sequencing. Still unanswered here is whether HLA type influences TCRB rearrangement. Shorter TCRB CDR3s, moderately but significantly so, were found in Type 1 diabetes patients in all four CD4+ subsets.

On average, the one heparinised blood draw given by each donor was about 120 mL. After removal of 3 bases from V and 9 bases from J, the junction contained 12 bases not matched to a gene. In germline, CDR1 is MGHDK, CDR2 SYGVNS. The length of the CDR3 is 15 residues. This clone has just a few counts. The target antigen is unknown. Every isolated RNA sample was fully reverse transcribed, so sequencing captured expressed TCRB transcripts. Around 3.57 million reads was the average for naive, central memory and regulatory T cell samples. Repertoires were generated with immunoSEQ multiplex PCR, while TCRdb's copy carries only in-frame clones and drops some. This repertoire shows about 190,000 clones, 6.5% to 9.5% found once; its top ten account for roughly 0.97%.

The genes are TRBV25-1 and TRBJ2-7; 9 bases align to TRBD2. The source of this sequence is a middle-aged woman with type 1 diabetes. Sample: central memory CD4+ T cells from blood. CDR3 loop: CASSEAGGPEEVQYF. CDR3 in DNA: TGTGCCAGCAGTGAGGCGGGAGGGCCTGAGGAGGTGCAGTACTTC.